Listed below are T cell receptor beta chains from one sample, sequenced in a study of blood T cell repertoires in COVID-19. Produced via immunoSEQ multiplex PCR; TCRdb's table is partial and in-frame only. Among approximately 250,000 clones, 85% to 95% were seen once, and the ten largest hold roughly 0.79%. Sequencing used peripheral blood. These receptors were obtained from a man aged 30-40 years with COVID-19, enrolled during active disease. Each CDR3 is given without its conserved first and last residue. The order of the fields is V gene, clone size, CDR3 protein. A row's size may be missing; if present it is once, few, many or a size class.

v_gene: TRBV18
abundance: .
CDR3aa: ASSPAPGSTEAF

v_gene: TRBV9
abundance: .
CDR3aa: ASNRQGYQETQY

v_gene: TRBV27
abundance: .
CDR3aa: ASSSTGGGETQY

v_gene: TRBV18
abundance: once
CDR3aa: ASSKTGVQANEQF

v_gene: TRBV5-1
abundance: .
CDR3aa: ASRTDSNYGYT

v_gene: TRBV4-1
abundance: .
CDR3aa: ASSQDGQHSGYT

v_gene: TRBV14
abundance: .
CDR3aa: ASSLDRGSGYGYT

v_gene: TRBV9
abundance: few
CDR3aa: ASSGGQGGYSNQPQH

v_gene: TRBV24-1
abundance: .
CDR3aa: ATIRGPTDTQY

v_gene: TRBV6-5
abundance: .
CDR3aa: ATSGLAGGPRELF

v_gene: TRBV6-5
abundance: .
CDR3aa: ATRQTNYGYT

v_gene: TRBV6-5
abundance: .
CDR3aa: ASSYGTGNSPLH

v_gene: TRBV7-2
abundance: .
CDR3aa: ASSSRGDQETQY

v_gene: TRBV19
abundance: .
CDR3aa: ASSTTGREQPQH

v_gene: TRBV29-1
abundance: .
CDR3aa: SVAGLVGTEAF

v_gene: TRBV29-1
abundance: .
CDR3aa: SVLPDGTGNQPQH

v_gene: TRBV19
abundance: .
CDR3aa: ASSIAATRRNSPLH

v_gene: TRBV9
abundance: .
CDR3aa: ASSVALNTEAF

v_gene: TRBV11-2
abundance: .
CDR3aa: ASSSFMNTEAF

v_gene: TRBV27
abundance: .
CDR3aa: ASSYSPGKSYNEQF

v_gene: TRBV13
abundance: once
CDR3aa: ASSLVVGASTGELF

v_gene: TRBV10-3
abundance: .
CDR3aa: AISRDMTLHSEAPLH

v_gene: TRBV6-5
abundance: .
CDR3aa: ASSYQGYGYT

v_gene: TRBV2
abundance: .
CDR3aa: ASRAGTSGGSGTQY

v_gene: TRBV6-5
abundance: .
CDR3aa: ASSFTGTGELF

v_gene: TRBV9
abundance: .
CDR3aa: ASSTGTGREPQH

v_gene: TRBV7-6
abundance: .
CDR3aa: ASGTDGNTIY

v_gene: TRBV15
abundance: .
CDR3aa: ATSRGHLQGTDTQY

v_gene: TRBV3-1/TRBV3-2
abundance: once
CDR3aa: ASSPPPGGSGEQY

v_gene: TRBV6-5
abundance: .
CDR3aa: ASGTVTLNTEAF

v_gene: TRBV10-3
abundance: .
CDR3aa: AISGHRDTQY